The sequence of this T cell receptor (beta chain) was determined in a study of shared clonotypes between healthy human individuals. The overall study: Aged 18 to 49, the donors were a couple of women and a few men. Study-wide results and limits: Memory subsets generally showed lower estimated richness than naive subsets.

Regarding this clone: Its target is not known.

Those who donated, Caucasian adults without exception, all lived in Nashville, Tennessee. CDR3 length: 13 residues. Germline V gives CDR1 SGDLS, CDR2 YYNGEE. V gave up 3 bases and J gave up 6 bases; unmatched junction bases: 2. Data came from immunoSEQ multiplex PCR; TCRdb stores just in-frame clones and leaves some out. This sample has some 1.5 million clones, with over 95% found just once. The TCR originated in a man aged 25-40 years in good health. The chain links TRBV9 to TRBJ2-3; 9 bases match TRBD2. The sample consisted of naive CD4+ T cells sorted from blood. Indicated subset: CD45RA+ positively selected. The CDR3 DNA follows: TGTGCCAGCAGCGGGACTAGCGCGGATACGCAGTATTTT. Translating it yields CASSGTSADTQYF.